These 32 T cell receptor beta chains were all obtained from the same sample, sequenced in a study of control samples from healthy donors and cancer patients. The assay was immunoSEQ multiplex PCR, and TCRdb's table has in-frame clones only and misses some. The sample has approximately 63,000 clones, almost 85% seen once. The material sequenced was blood. These receptors all stem from a man in his forties or fifties in good health.

This rearrangement joins TRBV7-2 to TRBJ1-3, with TRBD1 identical over 10 bases. J was trimmed by 2 bases and V by 4 bases; bases with no gene match: 8. Germline CDR1 is SGHTA and CDR2 is FQGNSA. This CDR3 has 17 residues. The CDR3 sequence is CASSSRQGATAGNTIYF. In nucleotides, the CDR3 is TGTGCCAGCAGCTCCCGACAGGGGGCGACGGCTGGAAACACCATATATTTT.

This clone was detected once. This sequence joins TRBV19 and TRBJ1-5, with a weak D call TRBD1 (6 bases). The CDR3 is 17 residues long. CDR1 and CDR2 from the germline V gene are LNHDA and SQIVND (reference sequence). Between the trimmed V and J ends, which lost 1 base and 4 bases, there was a span of 17 bases. CDR3 residues: CASSIGIRQGINQPQHF. The CDR3 nucleotides are TGTGCCAGTAGTATAGGTATTCGGCAGGGGATAAATCAGCCCCAGCATTTT. Using reference TRBV19 and TRBJ1-5 for the parts outside the CDR3, the full variable domain is DGGITQSPKYLFRKEGQNVTLSCEQNLNHDAMYWYRQDPGQGLRLIYYSQIVNDFQKGDIAEGYSVSREKKESFPLTVTSAQKNPTAFYLCASSIGIRQGINQPQHFGDGTRLSIL.

The chain has TRBV24-1 and TRBJ2-3, with D uncertain. CDR1 is KGHDR and CDR2 is SFDVKD in the germline V gene. Trimming stripped 6 bases from V and 4 bases from J, with 10 bases between. The CDR3 has 13 residues. The CDR3 is CATSQYIADTQYF. CDR3 in DNA: TGTGCCACCAGTCAATACATTGCAGATACGCAGTATTTT.

The V and J genes are TRBV3-1 (or the pseudogene TRBV3-2) and TRBJ2-3, with TRBD2 matching 7 bases. Germline V gene sequence: CDR1 LGHDT, CDR2 YNNKEL (reference sequence). V lost 4 bases and J lost 2; bases outside the gene matches: 9. The CDR3 extends over 16 amino acids. The CDR3 spells CASSLLAEAYTDTQYF. The CDR3 DNA is TGTGCCAGCAGCCTCCTAGCGGAAGCCTACACAGATACGCAGTATTTT.

The chain couples TRBV3-1 (or the pseudogene TRBV3-2) to TRBJ2-2; TRBD2 aligns across 8 bases. V was clipped by 4 bases and J by 2 bases; unmatched bases: 9. CDR1 and CDR2 from the germline V gene are LGHDT and YNNKEL (reference sequence). The CDR3 consists of 17 residues. The CDR3, as DNA: TGTGCCAGCAGCCTCGTTCGCGGGGGGAGTAACACCGGGGAGCTGTTTTTT. Its protein product is CASSLVRGGSNTGELFF.

This chain joins TRBV18 and TRBJ1-1; no definite D call. Trimming shortened V by 2 bases and J by 1 base, and 5 bases separated the two germline ends. Germline-derived CDR1 and CDR2 are KGHSH and LQKENI. The CDR3 totals 13 residues. This CDR3 reads CASSPMANTEAFF. The DNA of the CDR3 is TGTGCCAGCTCACCAATGGCGAACACTGAAGCTTTCTTT.

The chain employs TRBV3-1 (or the pseudogene TRBV3-2) and TRBJ2-3, with 12 nucleotides matching TRBD2. Germline CDR1 LGHDT, CDR2 YNNKEL (reference sequence). The CDR3 runs to 17 residues. The junction had 9 bases not matched to a gene; V was cut back by 0 bases and J by 8 bases. The CDR3 DNA is TGTGCCAGCAGCCAAGACCCGGCTAGCGGGAGGGATGGTACGCAGTATTTT. Amino acids: CASSQDPASGRDGTQYF.

CDR3 in amino acids: CASSLPPETQYF. The DNA for the CDR3 is TGTGCCAGCAGCTTGCCGCCAGAGACCCAGTACTTC. V and J are TRBV5-6 and TRBJ2-5; no definite D call. The germline CDR1 and CDR2 sequences are SGHDT and YYEEEE. Trimming removed 1 base from V and 4 bases from J, with 5 bases in between. The CDR3 covers 12 residues.

V usage is TRBV6-1 and J usage is TRBJ1-5, with D possibly TRBD1 on 5 matching bases. CDR1 is MNHNS, CDR2 SASEGT, per germline. The CDR3 is made up of 16 amino acids. The germline V and J ends were trimmed by 3 bases and 8 bases, with 20 bases remaining between them. The CDR3: CASSEPGLRLLEPQHF. The CDR3 DNA reads TGTGCCAGCAGTGAGCCGGGACTGAGGCTCTTGGAGCCCCAGCATTTT.

The chain uses TRBV5-6 and TRBJ2-1, with 7 bases lining up with TRBD2. The V gene's germline CDR1 is SGHDT and CDR2 YYEEEE. The ends lost 0 bases at V and 6 bases at J; junction bases unmatched: 6. The CDR3 has 15 amino acids. Here the CDR3 reads CASSLEASGRNEQFF. Written as DNA, the CDR3 is TGTGCCAGCAGCTTGGAGGCTAGCGGACGCAATGAGCAGTTCTTC.

This clone appeared a few times. The rearrangement uses TRBV25-1 and TRBJ2-1; 9 nucleotides match TRBD1. This CDR3 comprises 17 residues. The germline V gene has CDR1 MGHDK and CDR2 SYGVNS. The ends lost 5 bases at V and 0 bases at J; junction bases unmatched: 8. The CDR3 DNA sequence: TGTGCCAGCAGTACCTCAGGACAGGGGCCCTCCTACAATGAGCAGTTCTTC. Its protein product is CASSTSGQGPSYNEQFF.

The J gene is TRBJ2-5, the V gene TRBV9, with D possibly being TRBD1 (6 bases). The CDR3 loop spans 15 amino acids. The germline V gene has CDR1 SGDLS and CDR2 YYNGEE. The ends were cut back, 0 bases at V and 2 bases at J, with 11 bases in the middle. In nucleotides, the CDR3 is TGTGCCAGCAGCGTAGGGGGACAAAGACAAGAGACCCAGTACTTC. Residues: CASSVGGQRQETQYF. Combining the CDR3 with reference TRBV9 and TRBJ2-5 gives the whole variable domain DSGVTQTPKHLITATGQRVTLRCSPRSGDLSVYWYQQSLDQGLQFLIQYYNGEERAKGNILERFSAQQFPDLHSELNLSSLELGDSALYFCASSVGGQRQETQYFGPGTRLLVL.

V is TRBV25-1 and J is TRBJ1-2, with D unresolved. Trimming cost V 5 bases and J 0 bases, with 7 bases left between them. The CDR3 loop spans 13 amino acids. Germline assignment: CDR1 MGHDK and CDR2 SYGVNS. The CDR3 bases are TGTGCCAGCAGTCTCGGACCTAACTATGGCTACACCTTC. Encoded protein: CASSLGPNYGYTF.

V usage is TRBV5-1 and J usage is TRBJ2-5; D is possibly TRBD1 (9 bases). V lost 4 bases to trimming and J lost 9 bases, with 22 bases between them. Per the germline V gene, CDR1 is SGHRS and CDR2 is YFSETQ. CDR3 size: 15 residues. This CDR3 is CASSQSHRGREAQYF. CDR3 in DNA: TGCGCCAGCAGCCAATCTCACAGGGGGCGGGAGGCCCAGTACTTC.

This clone came up a few times. The V gene is TRBV19, the J gene TRBJ2-7; D remains unclear. Germline V gives CDR1 LNHDA, CDR2 SQIVND (reference sequence). The CDR3 extends over 14 amino acids. V dropped 2 bases and J dropped 2 bases, with 10 bases sitting between them. The CDR3 sequence is CASSINQAPYEQYF. The DNA for the CDR3 is TGTGCCAGTAGTATAAATCAGGCACCCTACGAGCAGTACTTC.

V gene TRBV7-3 combines with J gene TRBJ1-2; D might be TRBD1 (5 bases). V was clipped by 8 bases and J by 1 base, with 8 bases between them. The CDR3 is 12 residues long. Germline V gene data show CDR1 as SGHTA and CDR2 as FQGTGA. CDR3 DNA: TGTGCCAGCGGGGGATATAACTATGGCTACACCTTC. It encodes CASGGYNYGYTF.

The V gene is TRBV19, the J gene TRBJ2-3; TRBD1 or TRBD2 may be the D gene (5 bases each). The CDR3 loop spans 15 amino acids. V shed 5 bases and J shed 1 base, with 13 bases lying between them. CDR1 is LNHDA and CDR2 is SQIVND in the germline V gene (reference sequence). CDR3 DNA: TGTGCCAGTAGTCTCCAGCCGGGGCGCACAGATACGCAGTATTTT. The encoded protein is CASSLQPGRTDTQYF.

This clone was seen a handful of times. The V call is TRBV19, the J call TRBJ2-3; weak D call: TRBD1 (6 bases). This CDR3 spans 18 amino acids. Trimming cost V 5 bases and J 6 bases, with 27 bases left between them. CDR1 is LNHDA, CDR2 SQIVND, per germline (reference sequence). The CDR3 DNA follows: TGTGCCAGTAGTTTCGATCCACGGACAGAGCCAATAGGGGATACGCAGTATTTT. It is translated as CASSFDPRTEPIGDTQYF.

CDR3 bases: TGCGCCAGCAGCTGGGACAACTCTGGAAACACCATATATTTT. Its translation: CASSWDNSGNTIYF. The chain links TRBV5-1 to TRBJ1-3; D may be TRBD1 (6 bases). V lost 3 bases and J lost 0, with 7 bases in between. CDR1 SGHRS and CDR2 YFSETQ come from the germline V gene. The CDR3 spans 14 residues.

This clone occurred a few times. V gene TRBV3-1 (or the pseudogene TRBV3-2) combines with J gene TRBJ1-2, with 9 bases aligning to TRBD1. There are 15 residues in the CDR3. The J segment lost 8 bases and the V segment lost 1 base, leaving 8 bases of the junction unmatched. The germline V gene has CDR1 LGHDT and CDR2 YNNKEL (reference sequence). For the CDR3, the DNA is TGTGCCAGCAGCCAAGGGGGACAGGGCCCGCGAGGCTACACCTTC. This translates into CASSQGGQGPRGYTF.

This chain uses TRBV7-2 with TRBJ2-3; 9 positions match TRBD2. J gave up 4 bases and V 1 base, and 6 bases lay outside the gene matches. The CDR3 contains 16 residues. The V gene's germline CDR1 is SGHTA and CDR2 FQGNSA. The CDR3 sequence is CASSLVPSGASDTQYF. The CDR3 nucleotides read TGTGCCAGCAGCTTAGTGCCTAGCGGGGCGTCAGATACGCAGTATTTT. Looking up the rest from reference TRBV7-2 and TRBJ2-3 gives the full variable domain: GAGVSQSPSNKVTEKGKDVELRCDPISGHTALYWYRQSLGQGLEFLIYFQGNSAPDKSGLPSDRFSAERTGGSVSTLTIQRTQQEDSAVYLCASSLVPSGASDTQYFGPGTRLTVL.

This clone came up once. The V gene is TRBV30, the J gene TRBJ2-6, with no clear D. In germline, CDR1 is GTSNPN, CDR2 SVGIG (reference sequence). Trimming removed 3 bases from V and 2 bases from J, with 20 bases in between. The CDR3 sequence is 18 residues long. CDR3 coding DNA: TGTGCCTGGAGCGCACGCCCACAGTCAGTTGCTGGGGCCAACGTCCTGACTTTC. Translated: CAWSARPQSVAGANVLTF.

This clone showed up just a few times. The chain couples TRBV28 to TRBJ1-5; TRBD1 aligns across 9 bases. The CDR3 runs 15 residues. CDR1 is MDHEN and CDR2 is SYDVKM in the germline V gene. The J segment lost 2 bases and the V segment lost 9 bases, leaving 8 bases of the junction unmatched. The CDR3 sequence is CASSTGGDGNQPQHF. The CDR3 coding sequence is TGTGCCAGTTCCACAGGGGGCGACGGCAATCAGCCCCAGCATTTT.

V gene TRBV11-2 combines with J gene TRBJ2-3; 7 bases fit TRBD2. V trimming: 0 bases; J trimming: 1 base; junction bases outside the gene matches: 10. This CDR3 contains 18 residues. The V gene's germline CDR1 is SGHAT and CDR2 FQNNGV. The CDR3 DNA follows: TGTGCCAGCAGCTTAGATCCGCCGGGGAGGGGTGGCACAGATACGCAGTATTTT. This codes for CASSLDPPGRGGTDTQYF.

This CDR3 is CASSQAGYNEQFF. Written as DNA, the CDR3 is TGTGCCAGCAGCCAAGCCGGATACAATGAGCAGTTCTTC. The chain recombines TRBV4-2 with TRBJ2-1; D remains ambiguous. The V gene lost 1 base and the J gene lost 4 bases, with 5 bases spanning the gap. The CDR3 runs to 13 residues. Germline CDR1 reads LGHNA; CDR2 reads YNFKEQ.

The chain employs TRBV3-1 (or the pseudogene TRBV3-2) and TRBJ2-1, with D uncertain. CDR1 and CDR2 (germline): LGHDT, YNNKEL (reference sequence). CDR3 length equals 14 residues. V was clipped by 5 bases and J by 0 bases, with 8 bases between them. The CDR3 spells CASSGESSYNEQFF. CDR3 sequence (DNA): TGTGCCAGCAGCGGAGAGAGCTCCTACAATGAGCAGTTCTTC.

The chain combines TRBV30 with TRBJ2-7, with a weak D call TRBD1 (5 bases). Trimming took off 5 bases at V and 1 base at J, with 9 bases between the two ends. Germline loops: CDR1 GTSNPN, CDR2 SVGIG (reference sequence). This CDR3 has 12 residues. The CDR3 sequence is CAWPTGSYEQYF. CDR3 sequence (DNA): TGTGCCTGGCCTACAGGTTCCTACGAGCAGTACTTC. Full variable domain (remainder filled in from reference TRBV30 and TRBJ2-7): SQTIHQWPATLVQPVGSPLSLECTVEGTSNPNLYWYRQAAGRGLQLLFYSVGIGQISSEVPQNLSASRPQDRQFILSSKKLLLSDSGFYLCAWPTGSYEQYFGPGTRLTVT.

The rearrangement joins TRBV7-3 to TRBJ1-2, with D perhaps TRBD1 (6 bases). The CDR3 has 15 residues. Germline V gene sequence: CDR1 SGHTA, CDR2 FQGTGA. Trimming pared 2 bases from V and 2 bases from J, leaving 12 bases between. CDR3 residues: CASSLDATGNYGYTF. The CDR3 nucleotides are TGTGCCAGCAGCTTAGATGCTACAGGGAACTATGGCTACACCTTC.

V usage is TRBV12-3 or TRBV12-4 and J usage is TRBJ2-5; D call uncertain. V lost 3 bases and J 8 bases, leaving 10 bases between the germline ends. CDR3 length: 12 residues. CDR3 protein: CASSFNQGTQYF. CDR3 sequence (DNA): TGTGCCAGCAGTTTTAACCAAGGAACCCAGTACTTC.

V usage is TRBV28 and J usage is TRBJ2-3; 9 nucleotides match TRBD2. The CDR3 runs to 16 residues. With V trimmed by 2 bases and J by 5 bases, 8 bases remained unmatched. Germline V gives CDR1 MDHEN, CDR2 SYDVKM. The CDR3 DNA reads TGTGCCAGCAGTTTAGTGGCGGGGGGGCCTGTAGATACGCAGTATTTT. This codes for CASSLVAGGPVDTQYF.

V gene TRBV4-3 combines with J gene TRBJ2-1, with D perhaps TRBD2 (5 bases). Germline V gives CDR1 LGHNA, CDR2 YSLEER. V lost 1 base and J lost 0, with 10 bases in between. CDR3 length: 16 amino acids. CDR3 bases: TGCGCCAGCAGCCAAGGGGTAAGCGGCTCCTACAATGAGCAGTTCTTC. It encodes CASSQGVSGSYNEQFF.

V usage is TRBV19 and J usage is TRBJ1-5; 11 bases fit TRBD1. Germline CDR1 is LNHDA and CDR2 is SQIVND (reference sequence). J gave up 5 bases and V 5 bases, and 5 bases lay outside the gene matches. This CDR3 spans 15 amino acids. CDR3: CASSLGTGGHQPQHF. The DNA of the CDR3 is TGTGCCAGTAGTCTTGGGACAGGGGGTCATCAGCCCCAGCATTTT.